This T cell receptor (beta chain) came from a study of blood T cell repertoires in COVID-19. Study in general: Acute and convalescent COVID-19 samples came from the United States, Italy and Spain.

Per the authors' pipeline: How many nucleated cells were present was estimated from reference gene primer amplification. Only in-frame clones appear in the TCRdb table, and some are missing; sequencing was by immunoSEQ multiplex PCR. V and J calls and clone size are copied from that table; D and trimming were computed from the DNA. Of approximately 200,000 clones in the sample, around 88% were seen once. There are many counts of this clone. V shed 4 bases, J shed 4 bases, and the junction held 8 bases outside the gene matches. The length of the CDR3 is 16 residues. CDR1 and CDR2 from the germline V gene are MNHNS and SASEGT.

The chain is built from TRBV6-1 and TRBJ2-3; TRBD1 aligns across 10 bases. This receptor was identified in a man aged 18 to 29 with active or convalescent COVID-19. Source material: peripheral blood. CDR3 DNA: TGTGCCAGCAGTGTAACTACTGGGACAGGGGCAGATACGCAGTATTTT. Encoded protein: CASSVTTGTGADTQYF.